This TCR beta chain was identified during a study of T cell clusters in autoimmune cytopenias. The study, taken as a whole, reports: Physiological T cell clusters of healthy donors were apparently absent in primary autoimmune cytopenia patients.

According to its frequency, this clonotype is medium-sized. Its antigen remains unknown. TRB amplification used 250 ng of peripheral blood genomic DNA. TRB rearrangements were amplified by touch-down multiplex PCR with mixed TRB-A/B primers. TCRdb reanalyzed the multiplex PCR reads, giving one entry per CDR3 protein sequence and no DNA. The sample is made up of about 3,400 distinct CDR3 sequences, and the top ten hold roughly a third of it. Input material: peripheral blood. This clonotype was obtained from a human donor with an autoimmune cytopenia, with autoimmune hepatitis or in good health (not recorded which).

The CDR3 spells CASSYSVSNEQYF. V usage is TRBV6-5 and J usage is TRBJ2-7. The CDR3 is 13 residues long. CDR1 and CDR2 (germline): MNHEY, SVGAGI.